Below, one TCR beta chain is given with its context. Reasons for excluding patients were uncontrolled infection, other autoimmune disease, pregnancy or lactation. Source material for PBMCs was over 7.5 ml fresh peripheral blood. CDR1 and CDR2 (germline): SGDLS, YYNGEE. The V and J ends lost 5 bases and 7 bases, in that order; junction bases with no gene match: 10. CDR3 length: 14 amino acids. The data were taken from a study of T cells in Graves' hyperthyroidism and ophthalmopathy. The TCR beta CDR3 regions underwent amplification using RNA transcripts as the source. A first-round RT-PCR of the TCR CDR3 used the HTBI primer set. TCRdb analysed the multiplex PCR reads with MiXCR anew, one entry per CDR3 protein. The table includes about 400,000 distinct CDR3 sequences, under 15% detected once.

This receptor was identified in a man between 18 and 35 years old with Graves' ophthalmopathy. Sequences were obtained from blood. This rearrangement joins TRBV9 to TRBJ2-3, with 7 bases lining up with TRBD2. The CDR3 nucleotides are TGTGCCAGCAGTGATAGCGGGCCCTCGAATACGCAGTATTTT. Translating it yields CASSDSGPSNTQYF.